This T cell receptor (beta chain) was profiled in a study of cytomegalovirus exposure and HLA in healthy donors. Overall study results and limits: The study had only CMV serostatus as immune exposure information.

V was cut by 4 bases and J by 4 bases, with 13 bases left in between. This CDR3 has 13 residues. The germline CDR1 and CDR2 sequences are SQVTM and ANQGSEA. The study ran its PCR with 60 Vbeta and 13 Jbeta primers. Generated by immunoSEQ multiplex PCR, the TCRdb table keeps only in-frame clones and is missing some. The table shows approximately 140,000 clones, with 60% to 80% occurring only once. As concerns this clone: The target antigen is unknown.

The sample consisted of PBMCs. The rearrangement uses TRBV29-1 and TRBJ1-2; TRBD1 is a possible D gene (6 bases). The TCR sequence derives from a woman aged 50 to 65 in good health and CMV-seronegative. The CDR3 reads CSVGLQGVYGYTF. The DNA for the CDR3 is TGCAGCGTTGGATTACAGGGTGTCTATGGCTACACCTTC.